This TCR beta chain was observed in a study of CD8+CD57+ T cells in acquired aplastic anemia (dated by TCRdb to between 2018 and 2020). For context, the study as a whole: DNA extracted from sorted CD4+ and CD8+ cells had a mean of roughly 3.3 ug, with a range of 0.2 to 27.4 ug. For healthy donor samples, the average read count was about 10 million for CD4+ cells and 11 million to 14 million for CD8+ cells.

TCR beta VDJ combination and CDR3 sequence profiling used genomic DNA as the template. An Illumina HiSeq 2000 was the platform used for TCR repertoire sequencing. As for how the authors treated the data: TRBV/TRBJ rearrangement plots, CDR3 size and DJ length profiles, and Simpson's diversity index were used to evaluate the repertoires. The immunodominant clone was defined as the most abundant DNA sequence in deep sequencing data. CDR3 amino acid sequences were checked for sharing between subjects and were compared against published repertoires and the VDJdb database. TCRdb's own reprocessing of the public reads used fastp at Q25 and MiXCR and kept productive beta chains. One record per CDR3 amino acid sequence lists the most common genes and DNA. TCRdb, not the original authors, processed these V and J calls. The sample table contains 40,000 to 45,000 distinct CDR3 sequences; only one count was recorded for about two thirds of them. Of the sample, about 22% is held by the ten largest clones.

The study deep-sequenced TCR repertoires of sorted CD4+ and CD8+ blood T cells from severe aplastic anemia patients and healthy subjects. Ficoll-Paque density gradient centrifugation was used to isolate peripheral blood mononuclear cells. Before DNA extraction, CD4+ and CD8+ T cells were sorted by FACS or by magnetic beads. The paper's findings and limits, for the study overall: Patients and healthy controls showed no significant difference in CD8+ Simpson's diversity (P=0.060). Some 31 CD8+ CDR3 sequences were shared between patients and controls but appeared highly expressed in patients and within their immunodominant clones.

A word on this clonotype: The antigen it recognizes is unknown. No conserved phenylalanine or tryptophan is present at the end of the CDR3, so a read error is the likely explanation.

The germline V gene (reference sequence) sets CDR1 to LNHDA and CDR2 to SQIVND. With termini counted, the CDR3 has 16 amino acids. Of the read, only the CDR3 DNA is kept; its 48 bases are in frame from base 1. V is shortened by 8 bases, J by 2 bases, and the region joining them spans 21 bases. This chain joins TRBV19 to TRBJ1-2; no confident D gene assignment can be made. The sample taken for sequencing was sorted CD4+, CD8+, or CD8+CD57+ T cells (not recorded which) from PBMCs. This TCR was recovered from a human donor in good health, serving as a control. CDR3 reads: CASAPSNLPANYGYTS. Here is the DNA: TGTGCCAGTGCCCCTTCCAACCTGCCAGCGAACTATGGCTACACCTCC.